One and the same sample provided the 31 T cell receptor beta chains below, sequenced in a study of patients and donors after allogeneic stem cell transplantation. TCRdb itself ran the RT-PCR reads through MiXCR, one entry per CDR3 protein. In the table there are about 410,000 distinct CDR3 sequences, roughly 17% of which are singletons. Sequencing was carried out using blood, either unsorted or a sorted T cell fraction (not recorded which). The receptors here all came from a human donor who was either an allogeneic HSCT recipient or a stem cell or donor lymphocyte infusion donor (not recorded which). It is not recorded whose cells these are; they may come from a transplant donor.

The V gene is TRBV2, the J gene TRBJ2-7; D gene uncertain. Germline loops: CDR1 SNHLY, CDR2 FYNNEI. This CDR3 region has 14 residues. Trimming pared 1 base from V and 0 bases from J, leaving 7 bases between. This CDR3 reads CASSEDRNSYEQYF. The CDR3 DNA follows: TGTGCCAGCAGTGAAGACAGAAACTCCTACGAGCAGTACTTC.

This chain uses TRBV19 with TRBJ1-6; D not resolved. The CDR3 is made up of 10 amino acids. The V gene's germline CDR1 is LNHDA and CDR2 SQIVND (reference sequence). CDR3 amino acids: CAAWNSPLHF. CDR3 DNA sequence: TGTGCGGCCTGGAATTCACCCCTCCACTTT.

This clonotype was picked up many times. This CDR3 is CASSQESAGAKNGGELFF. In DNA, the CDR3 is TGCGCCAGCAGCCAAGAGTCGGCAGGGGCTAAAAATGGCGGGGAGCTGTTTTTT. The J gene is TRBJ2-2, the V gene TRBV4-3, with a weak D call TRBD1 (6 bases). The germline V and J ends were trimmed by 0 bases and 7 bases, with 21 bases remaining between them. This CDR3 is 18 amino acids long. CDR1 and CDR2 from the germline V gene are LGHNA and YSLEER.

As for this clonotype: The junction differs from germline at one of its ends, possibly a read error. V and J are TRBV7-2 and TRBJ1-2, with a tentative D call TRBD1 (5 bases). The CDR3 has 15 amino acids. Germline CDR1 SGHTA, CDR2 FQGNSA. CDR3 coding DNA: TGTGACAGCAGCCCGACTCGGGACCAGGTAGATGGCTACACCTTC. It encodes CDSSPTRDQVDGYTF. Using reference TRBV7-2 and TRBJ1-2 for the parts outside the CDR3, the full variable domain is GAGVSQSPSNKVTEKGKDVELRCDPISGHTALYWYRQSLGQGLEFLIYFQGNSAPDKSGLPSDRFSAERTGGSVSTLTIQRTQQEDSAVYLCDSSPTRDQVDGYTFGSGTRLTVV.

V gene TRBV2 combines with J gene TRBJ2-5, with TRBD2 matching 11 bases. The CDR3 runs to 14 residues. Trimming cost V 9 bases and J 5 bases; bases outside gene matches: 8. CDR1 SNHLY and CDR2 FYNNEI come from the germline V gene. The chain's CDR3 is CARTGTSGGETQYF. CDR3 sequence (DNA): TGTGCCAGGACCGGGACTAGCGGAGGGGAGACCCAGTACTTC.

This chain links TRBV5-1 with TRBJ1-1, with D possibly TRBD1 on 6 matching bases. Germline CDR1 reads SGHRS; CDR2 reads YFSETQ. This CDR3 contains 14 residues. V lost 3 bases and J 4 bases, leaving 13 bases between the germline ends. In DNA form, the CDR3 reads TGCGCCAGCAGCTCCAACTACAGGGTCACTGAAGCTTTCTTT. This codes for CASSSNYRVTEAFF.

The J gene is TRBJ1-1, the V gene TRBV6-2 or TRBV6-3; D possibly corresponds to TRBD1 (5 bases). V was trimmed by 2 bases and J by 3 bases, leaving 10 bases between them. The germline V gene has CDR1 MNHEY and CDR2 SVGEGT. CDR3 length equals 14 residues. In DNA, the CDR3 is TGTGCCAGCAGTTACGGCAGGGATGACACTGAAGCTTTCTTT. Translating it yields CASSYGRDDTEAFF.

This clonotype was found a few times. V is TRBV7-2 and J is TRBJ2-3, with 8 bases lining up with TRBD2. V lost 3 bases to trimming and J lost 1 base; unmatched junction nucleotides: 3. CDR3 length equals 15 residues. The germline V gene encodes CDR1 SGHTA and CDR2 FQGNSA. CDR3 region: CASSFIAGRTDTQYF. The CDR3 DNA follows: TGTGCCAGCAGCTTCATAGCGGGACGCACAGATACGCAGTATTTT. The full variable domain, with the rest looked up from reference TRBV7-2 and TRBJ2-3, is GAGVSQSPSNKVTEKGKDVELRCDPISGHTALYWYRQSLGQGLEFLIYFQGNSAPDKSGLPSDRFSAERTGGSVSTLTIQRTQQEDSAVYLCASSFIAGRTDTQYFGPGTRLTVL.

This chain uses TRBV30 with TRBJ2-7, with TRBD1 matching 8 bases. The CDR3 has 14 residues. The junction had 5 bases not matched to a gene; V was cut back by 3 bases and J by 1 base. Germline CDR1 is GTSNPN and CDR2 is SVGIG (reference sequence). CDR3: CAWSPGTGSYEQYF. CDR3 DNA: TGTGCCTGGAGCCCCGGGACAGGTTCCTACGAGCAGTACTTC.

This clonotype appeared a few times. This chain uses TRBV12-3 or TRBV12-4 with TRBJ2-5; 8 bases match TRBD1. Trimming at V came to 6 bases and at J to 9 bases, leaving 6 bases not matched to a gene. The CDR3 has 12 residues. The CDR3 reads CASSTEQGAQYF. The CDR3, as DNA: TGTGCCAGCAGCACCGAACAGGGGGCCCAGTACTTC.

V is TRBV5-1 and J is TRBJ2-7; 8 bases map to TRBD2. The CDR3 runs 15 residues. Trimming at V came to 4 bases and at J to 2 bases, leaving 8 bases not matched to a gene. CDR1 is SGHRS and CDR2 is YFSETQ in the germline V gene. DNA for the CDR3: TGCGCCAGCAGCCCATCGAGGGGACTAGCCTACGAGCAGTACTTC. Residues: CASSPSRGLAYEQYF.

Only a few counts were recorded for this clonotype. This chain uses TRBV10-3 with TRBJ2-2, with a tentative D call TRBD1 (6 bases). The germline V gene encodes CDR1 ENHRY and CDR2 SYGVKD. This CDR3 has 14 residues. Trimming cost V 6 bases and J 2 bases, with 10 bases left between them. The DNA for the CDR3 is TGTGCCATCAGGGGACACGGTAACACCGGGGAGCTGTTTTTT. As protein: CAIRGHGNTGELFF.

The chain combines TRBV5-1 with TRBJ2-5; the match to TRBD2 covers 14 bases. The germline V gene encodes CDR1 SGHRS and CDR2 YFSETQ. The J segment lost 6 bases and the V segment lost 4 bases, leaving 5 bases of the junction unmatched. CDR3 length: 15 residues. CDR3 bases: TGCGCCAGCAGCGCCGGGACTAGCGGGAGAAAGACCCAGTACTTC. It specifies CASSAGTSGRKTQYF.

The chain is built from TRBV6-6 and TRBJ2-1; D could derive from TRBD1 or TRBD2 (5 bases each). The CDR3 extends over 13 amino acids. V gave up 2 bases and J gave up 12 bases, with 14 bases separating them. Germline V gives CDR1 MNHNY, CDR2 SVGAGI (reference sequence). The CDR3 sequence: CASSYEGPQTQFF. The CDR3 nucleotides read TGTGCCAGCAGTTACGAGGGACCCCAGACGCAGTTCTTC.

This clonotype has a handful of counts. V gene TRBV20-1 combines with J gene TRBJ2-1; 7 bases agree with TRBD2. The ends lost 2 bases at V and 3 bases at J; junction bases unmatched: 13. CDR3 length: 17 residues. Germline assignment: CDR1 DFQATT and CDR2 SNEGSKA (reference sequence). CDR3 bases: TGCAGTGCTAGACCCTCCCCCGGGGGGAGGTACTACAATGAGCAGTTCTTC. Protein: CSARPSPGGRYYNEQFF.

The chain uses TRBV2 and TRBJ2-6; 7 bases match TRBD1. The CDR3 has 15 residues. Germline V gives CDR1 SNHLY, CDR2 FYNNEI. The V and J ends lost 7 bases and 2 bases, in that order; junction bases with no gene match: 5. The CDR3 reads CASTPTGAGANVLTF. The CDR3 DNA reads TGTGCCAGCACCCCAACAGGGGCTGGGGCCAACGTCCTGACTTTC.

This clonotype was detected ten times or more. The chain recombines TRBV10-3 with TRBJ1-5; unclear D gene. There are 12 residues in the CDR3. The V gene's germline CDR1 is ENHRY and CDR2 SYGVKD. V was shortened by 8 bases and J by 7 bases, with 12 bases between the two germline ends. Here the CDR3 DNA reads TGTGCCATCTCGGAAGGGAGGCAGCCCCAGCATTTT. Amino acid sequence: CAISEGRQPQHF.

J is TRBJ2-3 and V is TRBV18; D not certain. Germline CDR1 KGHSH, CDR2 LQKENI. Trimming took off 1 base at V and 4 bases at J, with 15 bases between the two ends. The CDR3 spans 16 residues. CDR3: CASSPRAAIIPDTQYF. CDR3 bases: TGTGCCAGCTCACCACGGGCAGCGATAATCCCAGATACGCAGTATTTT.

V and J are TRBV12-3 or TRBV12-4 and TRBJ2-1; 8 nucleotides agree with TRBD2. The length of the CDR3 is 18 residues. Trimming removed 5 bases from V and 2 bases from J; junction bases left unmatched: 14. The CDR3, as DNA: TGTGCCAGCAGTCCCCCCCGGAGAGCGGGGGCCCCCTACAATGAGCAGTTCTTC. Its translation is CASSPPRRAGAPYNEQFF.

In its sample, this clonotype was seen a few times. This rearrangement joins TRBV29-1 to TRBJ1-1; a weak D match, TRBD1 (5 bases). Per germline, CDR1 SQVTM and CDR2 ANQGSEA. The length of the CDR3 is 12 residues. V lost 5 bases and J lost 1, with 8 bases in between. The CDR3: CSVTGQNTEAFF. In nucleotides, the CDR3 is TGCAGCGTTACAGGCCAGAACACTGAAGCTTTCTTT. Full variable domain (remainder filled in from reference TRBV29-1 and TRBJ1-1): SAVISQKPSRDICQRGTSLTIQCQVDSQVTMMFWYRQQPGQSLTLIATANQGSEATYESGFVIDKFPISRPNLTFSTLTVSNMSPEDSSIYLCSVTGQNTEAFFGQGTRLTVV.

CDR3 sequence: CASSQIPPGAEQYF. The CDR3 DNA is TGCGCCAGCAGCCAGATCCCCCCCGGGGCCGAGCAGTACTTC. The J gene is TRBJ2-7, the V gene TRBV4-1; tentatively, D is TRBD1 or TRBD2 (5 bases each). This CDR3 comprises 14 residues. Germline CDR1 is MGHRA and CDR2 is YSYEKL. The V end was cut by 3 bases, the J end by 6 bases, with 15 bases between.

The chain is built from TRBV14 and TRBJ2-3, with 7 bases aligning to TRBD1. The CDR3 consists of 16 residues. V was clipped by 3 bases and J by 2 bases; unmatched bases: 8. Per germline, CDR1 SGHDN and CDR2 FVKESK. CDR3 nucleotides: TGTGCCAGCAGCCACGGGGACAGCGTACCCACAGATACGCAGTATTTT. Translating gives CASSHGDSVPTDTQYF.

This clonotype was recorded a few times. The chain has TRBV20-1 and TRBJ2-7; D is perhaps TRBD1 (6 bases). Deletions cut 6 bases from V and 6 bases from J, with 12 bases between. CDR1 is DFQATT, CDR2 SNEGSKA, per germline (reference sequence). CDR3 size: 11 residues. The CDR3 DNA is TGCAGTGCACACAGGGCTGGCGAGCAGTACTTC. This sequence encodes CSAHRAGEQYF.

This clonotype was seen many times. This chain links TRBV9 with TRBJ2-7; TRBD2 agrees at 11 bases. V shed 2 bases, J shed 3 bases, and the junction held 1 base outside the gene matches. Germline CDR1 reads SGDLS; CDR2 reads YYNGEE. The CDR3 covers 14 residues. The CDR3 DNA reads TGTGCCAGCAGCGTCGGACTAGCGGGCTACGAGCAGTACTTC. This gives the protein CASSVGLAGYEQYF.

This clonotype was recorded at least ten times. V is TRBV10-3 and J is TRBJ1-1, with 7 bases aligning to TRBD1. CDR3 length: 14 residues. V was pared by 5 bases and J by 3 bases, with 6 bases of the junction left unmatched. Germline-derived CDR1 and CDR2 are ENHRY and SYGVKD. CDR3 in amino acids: CAISKQGLDTEAFF. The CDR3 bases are TGTGCCATCAGTAAACAGGGGTTGGACACTGAAGCTTTCTTT.

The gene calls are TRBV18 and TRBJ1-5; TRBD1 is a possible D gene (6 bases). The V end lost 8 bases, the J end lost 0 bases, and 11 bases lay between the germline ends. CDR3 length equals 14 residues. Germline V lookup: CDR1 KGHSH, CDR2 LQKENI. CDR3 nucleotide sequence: TGTGCCAGCGTCGGACAGTTTAGCAATCAGCCCCAGCATTTT. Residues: CASVGQFSNQPQHF.

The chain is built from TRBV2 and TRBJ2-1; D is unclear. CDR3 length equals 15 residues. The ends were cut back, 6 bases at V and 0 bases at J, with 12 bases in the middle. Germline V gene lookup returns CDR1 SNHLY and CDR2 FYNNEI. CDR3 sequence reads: CASRSVLSSYNEQFF. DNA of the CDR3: TGTGCCAGCAGGTCTGTCCTTAGCTCCTACAATGAGCAGTTCTTC.

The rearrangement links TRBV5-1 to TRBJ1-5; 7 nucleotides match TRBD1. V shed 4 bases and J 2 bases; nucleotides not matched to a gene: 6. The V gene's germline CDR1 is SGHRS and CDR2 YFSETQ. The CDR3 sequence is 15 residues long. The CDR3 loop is CASSTDRDGNQPQHF. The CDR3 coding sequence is TGCGCCAGCAGCACCGACAGGGACGGCAATCAGCCCCAGCATTTT. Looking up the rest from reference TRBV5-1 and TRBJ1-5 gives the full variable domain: KAGVTQTPRYLIKTRGQQVTLSCSPISGHRSVSWYQQTPGQGLQFLFEYFSETQRNKGNFPGRFSGRQFSNSRSEMNVSTLELGDSALYLCASSTDRDGNQPQHFGDGTRLSIL.

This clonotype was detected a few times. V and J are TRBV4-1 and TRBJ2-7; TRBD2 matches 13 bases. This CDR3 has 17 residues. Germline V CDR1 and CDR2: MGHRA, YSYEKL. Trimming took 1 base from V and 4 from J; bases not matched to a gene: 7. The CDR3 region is CASSQGTMTSGRYEQYF. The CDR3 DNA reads TGCGCCAGCAGCCAAGGGACCATGACTAGCGGGAGGTACGAGCAGTACTTC.

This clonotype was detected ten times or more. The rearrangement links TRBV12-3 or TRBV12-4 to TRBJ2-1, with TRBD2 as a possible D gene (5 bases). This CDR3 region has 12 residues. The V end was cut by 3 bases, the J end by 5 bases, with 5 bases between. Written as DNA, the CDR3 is TGTGCCAGCAGTTTCGGGGACAATGAGCAGTTCTTC. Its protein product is CASSFGDNEQFF.

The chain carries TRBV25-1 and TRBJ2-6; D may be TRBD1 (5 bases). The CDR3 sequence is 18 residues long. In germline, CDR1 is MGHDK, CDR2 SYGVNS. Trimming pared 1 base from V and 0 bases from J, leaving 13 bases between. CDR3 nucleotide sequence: TGTGCCAGCAGTGAATGGCAGGGCCCTTTCTCTGGGGCCAACGTCCTGACTTTC. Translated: CASSEWQGPFSGANVLTF.